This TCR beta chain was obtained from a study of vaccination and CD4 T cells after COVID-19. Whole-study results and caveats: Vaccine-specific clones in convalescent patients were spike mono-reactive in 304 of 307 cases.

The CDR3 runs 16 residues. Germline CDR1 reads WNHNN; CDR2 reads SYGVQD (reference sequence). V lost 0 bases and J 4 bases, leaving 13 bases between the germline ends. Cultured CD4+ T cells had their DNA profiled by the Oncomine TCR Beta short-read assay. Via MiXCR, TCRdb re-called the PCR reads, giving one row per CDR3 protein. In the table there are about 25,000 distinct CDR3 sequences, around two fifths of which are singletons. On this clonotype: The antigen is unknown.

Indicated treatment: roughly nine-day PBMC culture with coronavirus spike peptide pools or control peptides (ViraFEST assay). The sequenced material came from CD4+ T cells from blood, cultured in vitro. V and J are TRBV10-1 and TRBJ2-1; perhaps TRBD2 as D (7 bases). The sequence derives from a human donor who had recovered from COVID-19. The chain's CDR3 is CASSESVGGGYNEQFF. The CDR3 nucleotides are TGCGCCAGCAGTGAGTCAGTGGGAGGGGGGTACAATGAGCAGTTCTTC.